These T cell receptor beta chains were read from a single sample in a study of cytomegalovirus exposure and HLA in healthy donors. TCRdb keeps only in-frame clones here, not all; method: immunoSEQ multiplex PCR. There are 150,000 to 200,000 clones in the sample; 65% to 80% occur only once, and 2.5% to 3% lies in the top ten. The sequenced sample was PBMCs. Receptor source: a woman aged 45-59 years in good health and CMV-seropositive. The CDR3 runs from the conserved cysteine through the conserved F or W. Each record gives: CDR3 length, V gene, CDR3 protein.

14 TRBV4-2 CASSPELLNSPLHF
13 TRBV6-1 CASNPTGPGNQYF
15 TRBV5-1 CASLPTGGMNTEAFF
16 TRBV27 CASSPTKKTRNTEAFF
14 TRBV5-1 CASSSNSKNTEAFF
14 TRBV5-1 CASSSGLLVSGYTF
13 TRBV9 CASSVGDSSPLHF
13 TRBV30 CAWSKSATGELFF
15 TRBV6-6 CASSLDSDFPGELFF
14 TRBV6-4 CASSDYAAGGGYTF
11 TRBV2 CASGQYNEQFF